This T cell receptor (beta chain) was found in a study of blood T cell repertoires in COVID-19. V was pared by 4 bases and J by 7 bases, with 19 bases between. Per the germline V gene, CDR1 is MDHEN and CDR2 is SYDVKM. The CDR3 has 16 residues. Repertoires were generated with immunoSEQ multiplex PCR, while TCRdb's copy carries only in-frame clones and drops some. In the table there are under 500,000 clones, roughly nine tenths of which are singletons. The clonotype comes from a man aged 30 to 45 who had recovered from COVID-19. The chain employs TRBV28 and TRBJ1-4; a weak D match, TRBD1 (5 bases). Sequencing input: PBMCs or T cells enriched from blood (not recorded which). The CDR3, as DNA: TGTGCCAGCAGTTCACCTGGGGGAGGTGGAGCTGAAAAACTGTTTTTT. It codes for CASSSPGGGGAEKLFF.